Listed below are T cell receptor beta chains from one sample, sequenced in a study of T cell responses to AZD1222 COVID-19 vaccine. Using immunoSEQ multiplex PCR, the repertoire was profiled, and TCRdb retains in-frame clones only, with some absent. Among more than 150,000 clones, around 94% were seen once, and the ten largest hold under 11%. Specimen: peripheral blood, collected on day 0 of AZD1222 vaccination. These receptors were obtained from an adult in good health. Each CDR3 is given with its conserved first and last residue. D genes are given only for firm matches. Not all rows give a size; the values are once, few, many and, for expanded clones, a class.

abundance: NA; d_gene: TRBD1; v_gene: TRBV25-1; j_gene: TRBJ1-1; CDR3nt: TGTGCCAGCGGCCTGGGACAGCGGGGAACTGAAGCTTTCTTT; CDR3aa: CASGLGQRGTEAFF
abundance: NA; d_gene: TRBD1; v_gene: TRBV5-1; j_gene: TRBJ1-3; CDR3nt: TGCGCCAGCAGCTTGTTGACAGGGGCTGGAAACACCATATATTTT; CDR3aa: CASSLLTGAGNTIYF
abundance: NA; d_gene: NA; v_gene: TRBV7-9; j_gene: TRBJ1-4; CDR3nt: TGTGCCAGCAGCTTAGGGGCACATGAAAAACTGTTTTTT; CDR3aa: CASSLGAHEKLFF
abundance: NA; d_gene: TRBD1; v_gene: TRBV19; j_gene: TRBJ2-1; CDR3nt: TGTGCCAGTACTCCGGGACAGGGGCGGAATGAGCAGTTCTTC; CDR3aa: CASTPGQGRNEQFF
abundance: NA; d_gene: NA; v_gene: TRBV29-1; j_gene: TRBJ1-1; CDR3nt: TGCAGCGTTGAAGAAAGGGCAGCTGGGGAGGCTTTCTTT; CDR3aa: CSVEERAAGEAFF
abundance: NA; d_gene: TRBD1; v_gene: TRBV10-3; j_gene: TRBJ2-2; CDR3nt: TGTGCCAACAGGGACAGGGCCACCGGGGAGCTGTTTTTT; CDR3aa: CANRDRATGELFF
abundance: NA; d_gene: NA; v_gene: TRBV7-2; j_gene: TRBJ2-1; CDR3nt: TGTGCCAGCAGCTTAGTGGGACCGTCCTCCAATGAGCAGTTCTTC; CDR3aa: CASSLVGPSSNEQFF
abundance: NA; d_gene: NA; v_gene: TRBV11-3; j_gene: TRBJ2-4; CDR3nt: TGTGCCAGCAGCTTAGTCTTTGAGGAAAGGTTCAGCAAAAACATTCAGTACTTC; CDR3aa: CASSLVFEERFSKNIQYF
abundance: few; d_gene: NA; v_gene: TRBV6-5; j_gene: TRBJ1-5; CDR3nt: TGTGCCAGCAGTAACCGGGACAGCAATCAGCCCCAGCATTTT; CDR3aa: CASSNRDSNQPQHF
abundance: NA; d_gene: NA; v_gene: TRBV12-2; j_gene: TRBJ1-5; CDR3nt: TGTGCAAGTCGCTTGGTCCAGCCCCAGCATTTT; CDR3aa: CASRLVQPQHF
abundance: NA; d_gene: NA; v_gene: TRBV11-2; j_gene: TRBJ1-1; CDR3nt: TGTGCCAGCAGCATGACGCCCCGTTCGGTTAGAACTGAAGCTTTCTTT; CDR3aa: CASSMTPRSVRTEAFF
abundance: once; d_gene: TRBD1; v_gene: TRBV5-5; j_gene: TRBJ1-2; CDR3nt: TGTGCCAGCAGACGGACAGGGGAGGCCTATGGCTACACCTTC; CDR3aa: CASRRTGEAYGYTF
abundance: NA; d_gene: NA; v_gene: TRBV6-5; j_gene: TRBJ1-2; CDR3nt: TGTGCCAGCAGTTACTCCTTGGGAGGGGGCTACACCTTC; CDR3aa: CASSYSLGGGYTF
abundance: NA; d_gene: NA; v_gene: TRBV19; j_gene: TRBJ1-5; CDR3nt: TGTGCCAGTAGTATATTGGAGGGGCCCTCGAAGCCCCAGCATTTT; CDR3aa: CASSILEGPSKPQHF
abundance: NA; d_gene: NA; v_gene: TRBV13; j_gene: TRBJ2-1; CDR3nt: TGTGCCAGCAGCTTCGGCAGGGGCCCCTACAATGAGCAGTTCTTC; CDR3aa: CASSFGRGPYNEQFF
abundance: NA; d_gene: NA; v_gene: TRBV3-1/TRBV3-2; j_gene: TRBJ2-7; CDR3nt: TGTGCCAGCAGCCAAGATTACTACGAGCAGTACTTC; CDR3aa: CASSQDYYEQYF